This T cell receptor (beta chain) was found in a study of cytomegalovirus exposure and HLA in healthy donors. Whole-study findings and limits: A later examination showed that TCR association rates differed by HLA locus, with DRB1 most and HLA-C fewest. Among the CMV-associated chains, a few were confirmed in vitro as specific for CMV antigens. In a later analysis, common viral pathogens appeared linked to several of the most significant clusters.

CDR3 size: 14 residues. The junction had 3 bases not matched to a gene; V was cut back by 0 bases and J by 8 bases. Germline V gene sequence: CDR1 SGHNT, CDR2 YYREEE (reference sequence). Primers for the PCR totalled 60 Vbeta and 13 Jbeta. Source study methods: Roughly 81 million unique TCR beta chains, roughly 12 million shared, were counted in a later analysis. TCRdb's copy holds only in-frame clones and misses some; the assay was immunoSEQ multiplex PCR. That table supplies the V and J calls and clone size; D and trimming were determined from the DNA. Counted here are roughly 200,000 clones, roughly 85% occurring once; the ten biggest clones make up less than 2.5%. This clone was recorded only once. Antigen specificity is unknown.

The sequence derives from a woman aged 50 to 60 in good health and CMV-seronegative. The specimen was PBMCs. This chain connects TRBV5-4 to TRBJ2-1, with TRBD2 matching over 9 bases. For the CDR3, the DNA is TGTGCCAGCAGCTTGGGGCGGGAGGGCCATGAGCAGTTCTTC. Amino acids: CASSLGREGHEQFF.